This is a list of T cell receptor beta chains from one sample in a study of T cell changes during pregnancy in multiple sclerosis. Measured with immunoSEQ multiplex PCR; TCRdb has only the in-frame clones, and not every one. Counted here are around 70,000 clones, around 92% occurring once; the ten biggest clones make up more than 1.2%. Here the sequenced sample was peripheral blood, taken after pregnancy. The receptors originated from a female donor with multiple sclerosis, enrolled in a pregnancy study. Both conserved end residues are part of each CDR3. A D gene is named only where the DNA matches it firmly.

V gene	J gene	D gene	CDR3 protein	CDR3 DNA
TRBV7-2	TRBJ2-5	.	CASSLLTRETQYF	TGTGCCAGCAGCTTACTGACTCGGGAGACCCAGTACTTC
TRBV7-3	TRBJ2-1	.	CASSLDGSSYNEQFF	TGTGCCAGCAGCTTAGACGGGAGCTCCTACAATGAGCAGTTCTTC
TRBV6-6	TRBJ1-5	TRBD1	CASSYSDRGQPQHF	TGTGCCAGCAGTTACTCCGACAGGGGTCAGCCCCAGCATTTT
TRBV30	TRBJ2-7	.	CACYPKGVSYEQYF	TGTGCCTGCTATCCTAAGGGGGTCTCCTACGAGCAGTACTTC
TRBV30	TRBJ1-3	TRBD1	CARGQGNTIYF	TGTGCCCGGGGACAGGGAAACACCATATATTTT
TRBV6-1	TRBJ1-2	.	CASSEARRTNYGYTF	TGTGCCAGCAGTGAAGCGCGCCGAACTAACTATGGCTACACCTTC
TRBV18	TRBJ1-1	.	CASSPIDSSNTEAFF	TGTGCCAGCTCACCAATAGACAGTTCGAACACTGAAGCTTTCTTT
TRBV5-1	TRBJ1-1	.	CASSFSRVNTEAFF	TGCGCCAGCAGCTTCTCTCGGGTCAACACTGAAGCTTTCTTT
TRBV30	TRBJ1-2	.	CAWGEGHGYTF	TGTGCCTGGGGCGAGGGCCATGGCTACACCTTC
TRBV4-2	TRBJ2-3	.	CASSYGARDRTDTQYF	TGTGCCAGCAGCTACGGGGCGCGGGACCGCACAGATACGCAGTATTTT
TRBV19	TRBJ2-1	.	CASSIPDRRSGEQFF	TGTGCCAGTAGTATCCCCGACAGAAGGAGTGGTGAGCAGTTCTTC
TRBV5-1	TRBJ2-3	TRBD2	CASSPAGDETDTQYF	TGCGCCAGCAGCCCAGCGGGAGACGAGACAGATACGCAGTATTTT
TRBV11-2	TRBJ2-1	.	CASSRGGGPYNEQFF	TGTGCCAGCAGTAGAGGGGGAGGGCCCTACAATGAGCAGTTCTTC
TRBV6-5	TRBJ2-1	.	CASRSDSYNEQFF	TGTGCCAGCAGATCAGACTCCTACAATGAGCAGTTCTTC
TRBV6-5	TRBJ1-3	TRBD1	CASSSGQLSGNTIYF	TGTGCCAGCAGTTCGGGACAGCTCTCTGGAAACACCATATATTTT
TRBV4-1	TRBJ1-4	TRBD1	CASSLEGTGIGEKLFF	TGCGCCAGCAGCCTAGAAGGGACAGGGATCGGTGAAAAACTGTTTTTT